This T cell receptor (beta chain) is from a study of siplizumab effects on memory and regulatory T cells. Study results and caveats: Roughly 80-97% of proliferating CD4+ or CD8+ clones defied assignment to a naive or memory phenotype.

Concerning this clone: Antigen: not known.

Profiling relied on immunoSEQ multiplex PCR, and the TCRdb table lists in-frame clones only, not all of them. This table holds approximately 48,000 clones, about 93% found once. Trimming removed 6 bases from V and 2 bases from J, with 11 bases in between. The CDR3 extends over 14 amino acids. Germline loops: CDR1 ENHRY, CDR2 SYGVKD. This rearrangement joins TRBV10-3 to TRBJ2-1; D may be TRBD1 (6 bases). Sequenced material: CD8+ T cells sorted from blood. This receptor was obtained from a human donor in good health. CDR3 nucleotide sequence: TGTGCCATCAGCGGACAGAACCCCTACAATGAGCAGTTCTTC. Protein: CAISGQNPYNEQFF.